The rows below give T cell receptor beta chains drawn from one sample of a study of blood T cell repertoires in COVID-19. Data came from immunoSEQ multiplex PCR; TCRdb stores just in-frame clones and leaves some out. The table has 200,000 or so clones, less than 90% seen once. The material sequenced was peripheral blood. The receptors were sampled from a woman between 65 and 79 years old with acute or convalescent COVID-19. The conserved cysteine and the conserved F or W are not part of the CDR3 here.

j_gene,v_gene,CDR3aa
TRBJ2-5,TRBV5-4,ASSLGASGRRAQETQY
TRBJ1-4,TRBV18,ASSLRGYTNEKLF
TRBJ1-3,TRBV9,ASSVAGQSYGNTIY
TRBJ2-7,TRBV4-2,ASSQGTGGTYEQY
TRBJ1-5,TRBV6-2/TRBV6-3,ASSYRDRVGNQPQH
TRBJ1-5,TRBV10-3,AISEARGSNQPQH
TRBJ1-1,TRBV7-9,ASSQQGFWPLPTEAF
TRBJ2-3,TRBV19,ASSIGGTDTQY
TRBJ1-1,TRBV5-5,ASSLKANTEAF
TRBJ1-4,TRBV29-1,SVTGAGEKLF
TRBJ1-5,TRBV20-1,SASRGRGVEQPQH
TRBJ2-7,TRBV5-1,ASSPERVGEQY
TRBJ1-6,TRBV6-5,ASSPRTNSPLH
TRBJ1-4,TRBV4-2,ASSQGTATNEKLF
TRBJ2-5,TRBV24-1,ATSTGFGETQY
TRBJ1-2,TRBV12-5,ASGSEQGNGYT
TRBJ1-2,TRBV19,ASSIGTGPGSYGYT
TRBJ1-4,TRBV6-1,ASSEVQGREKLF
TRBJ1-1,TRBV6-5,ASLKNFGTEAF
TRBJ2-3,TRBV7-9,ASSALRGDTQY
TRBJ2-5,TRBV1,TSSQSRVETQY
TRBJ1-1,TRBV20-1,SAKGDTEAF
TRBJ2-3,TRBV19,ASSIVISGRMTDTQY
TRBJ1-1,TRBV5-4,ASSRRGPPEAF
TRBJ1-1,TRBV18,ASSRGANTEAF
TRBJ1-1,TRBV5-1,ASSEQGGGTEAF
TRBJ1-5,TRBV6-5,ASSQRGGRDQPQH
TRBJ2-2,TRBV27,ASRPQGLKNTGELF
TRBJ1-4,TRBV7-2,ASSPNRVTNEKLF
TRBJ1-6,TRBV9,ASSKRDTNSPLH
TRBJ2-7,TRBV2,ASSDQGLDVSYEQY
TRBJ1-1,TRBV10-3,AISEFRENTEAF